This T cell receptor beta chain appears in the sequencing data of a study of cytomegalovirus exposure and HLA in healthy donors (TCRdb year 2017). Describing the broader study: An earlier analysis of some 600 of the donors reported 250 to 300 Gb of sequence data and 117 million unique TCR beta sequences obtained from about 170 million T cells. Among 398 genotyped donors of the cohort, an average of roughly 230,000 unique TCR beta nucleotide sequences was sequenced per donor, of which about 18% were non-productive. A later genetic analysis used genome-wide SNP genotypes for about three fifths of the 666 donors, treating that subset as a discovery cohort. About 330 gigabases of sequencing data and around 85 million unique TCR sequences made up an early release that covered approximately 620 HLA-typed donors. Typing coverage varied by locus: about 620-640 donors for A, B, C, DRB1 and DQB1; roughly 510 for DQA1; nearly 610 for DPA1; approximately 490 for DPB1. The T cell repertoires of roughly 660 subjects were profiled by immunosequencing and related to cytomegalovirus serostatus. A handful of DR-DQ haplotypes were treated as single units for association and clustering because of strong linkage in the cohort. The aim of the study was to test whether cataloging public T cell receptors could identify signatures of past pathogen exposure. An earlier analysis of 500 to 650 of the donors applied high-throughput TCR beta sequencing to assess whether each TCR beta V gene segment acted as functional or pseudogenic. Of the 350 to 450 genotyped donors, 65% to 90% were placed in the genetic ancestry cluster associated with self-reported Caucasian donors. A later analysis re-analyzed previously published TCR beta repertoires from 666 donors and added high-resolution HLA genotyping to study TCR occurrence patterns. The later analysis used no new phenotypic data to find candidate immune exposures, relying instead on TCR beta sequences and their occurrence across donors. Besides the first cohort of under 700 subjects, a separate validation cohort made up of some 110 different subjects was used. HLA typing covered class I and class II loci at four-digit resolution. Every discovery cohort repertoire had been produced on one sequencing platform. High-throughput TCR immunosequencing, statistical association of individual TCRs with disease status, and machine learning were combined to predict cytomegalovirus infection status. Donor age, sex, ethnicity and CMV serostatus were compiled alongside the repertoire data. What the authors observed across the whole study: Because counts were too low, seventeen rarely observed V segments, including chromosome 9 orphons, were left out of the earlier analysis of some 640 of the donors. The presence/absence analyses assumed that sequencing depth was roughly uniform across donors, and that assumption may not be true. Strong co-occurrence of HLA alleles, especially DR and DQ, made assigning TCR associations to individual alleles difficult. Because some donors lacked HLA typing at each locus, the association tests relied only on the typed subset. A group of highly shared sequence variants was considered likely to be a technical artifact of the sequencing pipeline. It was suggested by the authors that the approach could potentially be generalized to other disease states and immunological phenotypes. In vitro tests confirmed that a few of the cytomegalovirus-associated TCR beta chains recognize cytomegalovirus antigens. The classifier was reported to diagnose cytomegalovirus status with high specificity and sensitivity in both the original and validation cohorts. In a later analysis, the rate of TCR association differed among HLA loci, with DRB1 alleles having the most associated TCRs and HLA-C alleles having the fewest. Linkage disequilibrium might explain the correlated functional status among segregating V segments, but an unknown experimental factor could not be excluded. Compared with the approximately 670-donor mean, donors in an Asian-associated ancestry cluster had fewer N-insertions in productive TCRs, according to a later genetic analysis. The study gave a list of about 170 TCR beta chains associated with cytomegalovirus. According to a later analysis, most CMV-associated TCR beta chains appeared to be HLA-restricted, and the HLA associations seemed to be driven largely by CMV exposure. A later analysis associated about 17,000 TCR beta sequences with specific HLA alleles at a false discovery rate of 0.05. Most TCR sequences were observed very rarely across donors, whereas some public TCRs were present in many individuals. The cohort was sequenced for TCR beta chains only, and without alpha or paired-chain data the features that could be detected were limited. In a later analysis, HLA-associated TCR beta chains were found to be more clonally expanded and to have lower generation probabilities than equally common non-associated chains. In a later genetic analysis, a missense DCLRE1C variant was associated with V-gene and J-gene trimming of TCR beta chains, and the association was replicated in an independent cohort. An earlier analysis of 587 of the donors showed that most TCR beta V segments appeared in productive rearrangements either about 90% or about 30% of the time, which broadly matched IMGT annotations. Some IMGT-functional V segments, including TRBV6-2 and TRBV6-3, could not be distinguished by the 87-base-pair reads and were therefore excluded. For the cohort, immune exposure information was limited to CMV serostatus. A later analysis reported that several top co-occurrence clusters appeared linked to parvovirus B19, influenza, CMV and Epstein-Barr virus. A further reported finding was that TCR beta sequences accurately predicted the HLA-A and HLA-B alleles for most subjects in the first cohort.

The method behind the library was the immunoSEQ multiplex PCR assay. For the multiplex PCR, a mixture combining 60 forward primers for TCR Vbeta segments and 13 reverse primers for TCR Jbeta segments was used. The CDR3 region of rearranged TCR beta genes was amplified from genomic DNA by a multiplex PCR assay. The Illumina HiSeq System was used to sequence the amplified TCR beta libraries as 87-base-pair reads. The published analysis was carried out like this. In a later analysis, 70 million to 95 million unique TCR beta chains were counted across the roughly 610 repertoires, and approximately 9.9 million of these chains were shared by at least two donors. A nearest-neighbor algorithm error-corrected the raw reads and collapsed the reads into unique sequences, merging closely related sequences to remove PCR and sequencing errors. To assign V, D and J gene segments, CDR3 sequences were aligned to IMGT reference sequences. For a sequence to be retained, a match of at least six nucleotides to both a V gene segment and a J gene segment was required. A rearrangement was called productive if the CDR3 had no stop codons and remained in frame with V and J, and every other rearrangement was called non-productive. Following IMGT convention, CDR3 was defined as the stretch from the second conserved V-encoded cysteine up to the conserved J-encoded phenylalanine. Sequences without an unambiguous match to a single V gene segment were excluded from the earlier analysis of approximately 560 of the donors. An earlier analysis of a few hundred of the donors classified V segments as functional when productive rearrangements were above 56.7% and as segregating when the standard deviation between donors was above 5%. To diagnose cytomegalovirus status from the catalog of TCR beta chain sequences, a statistical classification framework was built. In a later analysis, TCR nucleotide sequences were compared against IMGT/GENE-DB human TR gene sequences so that V and J genes could be assigned. In a later analysis, CDR3 sequences and most-parsimonious VDJ recombination scenarios were assigned using the TCRdist pipeline. In a later analysis, every TCR beta chain was defined by the combination of its CDR3 amino acid sequence and its V-gene family, and reads without a unique V-gene family were dropped. To address suspected cross-contamination and a sequencing artifact, a later analysis removed 450 to 700 highly shared, low-generation-probability nucleotide sequences. In a later analysis, a clonal expansion index was calculated for each public chain from normalized within-repertoire ranks of inferred template counts. A later analysis computed generation probabilities with a VDJ recombination model fitted to out-of-frame rearrangements, and checked the results against IGoR. In a later analysis, TCR-TCR, TCR-HLA and TCR-CMV co-occurrence was scored with hypergeometric tests, and a repertoire-size bias correction was applied to TCR pairs. False discovery rates were estimated in a later analysis by permuting HLA or CMV assignments 20 times. A later analysis grouped co-occurring TCRs with DBSCAN, adding TCRdist sequence similarity when clustering within HLA-allele-positive subsets. For co-occurrence clustering, repertoires with fewer than 30,000 or more than 120,000 public chains were excluded, along with 5 or 6 repertoires with anomalous nucleotide sharing. TCRdb provides this immuneACCESS table in a form limited to in-frame rearrangements. Some clones are lacking; in checked studies, under half of them reflect an unresolved V gene, and why the rest are absent is not known. V, J and clone size are those of that table, while D and trimming were read from the DNA. This sample comprises 140,000 to 150,000 clones, around 65% of them detected only once. Around 2% of the sample rests with the top ten.

As for this clone: The antigen it binds to is not known. No base quality values were provided; no much bigger clone lies one nucleotide off.

The CDR3, from cysteine to phenylalanine, totals 17 residues. The retained sequence is limited to the CDR3, 51 bases, with the frame set at the first base. Trimming leaves V shorter by 4 bases and J shorter by 0 bases, with the junction holding 7 bases beyond the gene matches. From the germline V gene (reference sequence), CDR1 is LNHDA and CDR2 is SQIVND. In total, approximately 610 healthy bone marrow donors made up the cohort. At the time of sampling, every cohort member was nominally healthy, though immune exposures that went unrecorded were likely present. The donor was CMV seronegative and was included in the group of around 320 seronegative cohort members. A peripheral blood sample was collected from each donor, and TCR beta sequencing was performed on peripheral blood mononuclear cells. The Qiagen DNeasy Blood Extraction Kit was used to extract genomic DNA from the blood cell samples.

The TCR comes from a male donor in good health and CMV-seronegative. Sequencing used PBMCs. The chain couples TRBV19 to TRBJ1-5, and TRBD1 aligns with 9 junction nucleotides. DNA sequence: TGTGCCAGTAGTAGAACAGGGGGCGGTCTTAGCAATCAGCCCCAGCATTTT. Translation gives CASSRTGGGLSNQPQHF.